This T cell receptor beta chain was sequenced during a study of T cells after yellow fever vaccination. CDR1 is MNHEY and CDR2 is SVGEGT in the germline V gene. J gave up 6 bases and V 5 bases, and 7 bases lay outside the gene matches. The CDR3 has 15 amino acids. In its sample, this clonotype was seen a few times. Its antigen is as yet unknown. Overall study results and limits: CD4 and CD8 compartments shared a small share of clonotypes, likely from convergent recombination. Most clones from primary vaccination resurfaced after the booster (around 97% CD4, 70% to 90% CD8).

Universal primer sites and UMIs were introduced during 5'RACE template-switching synthesis of TCR cDNA. A single record per CDR3 protein comes from TCRdb applying MiXCR to the 5' RACE reads. The sample yields 340,000 or so distinct CDR3 sequences, around 13% seen once. The sequence was collected from a man aged 18 to 35 who received the YFV17D yellow fever vaccine. The starting material was CD4+ T cells sorted from PBMCs, obtained 15 days after the yellow fever booster vaccination. The chain links TRBV6-2 or TRBV6-3 to TRBJ1-5; 10 bases fit TRBD1. CDR3 loop: CASSHRDRGGQPQHF. CDR3 DNA: TGTGCCAGCAGTCACCGGGACAGGGGTGGTCAGCCCCAGCATTTT.